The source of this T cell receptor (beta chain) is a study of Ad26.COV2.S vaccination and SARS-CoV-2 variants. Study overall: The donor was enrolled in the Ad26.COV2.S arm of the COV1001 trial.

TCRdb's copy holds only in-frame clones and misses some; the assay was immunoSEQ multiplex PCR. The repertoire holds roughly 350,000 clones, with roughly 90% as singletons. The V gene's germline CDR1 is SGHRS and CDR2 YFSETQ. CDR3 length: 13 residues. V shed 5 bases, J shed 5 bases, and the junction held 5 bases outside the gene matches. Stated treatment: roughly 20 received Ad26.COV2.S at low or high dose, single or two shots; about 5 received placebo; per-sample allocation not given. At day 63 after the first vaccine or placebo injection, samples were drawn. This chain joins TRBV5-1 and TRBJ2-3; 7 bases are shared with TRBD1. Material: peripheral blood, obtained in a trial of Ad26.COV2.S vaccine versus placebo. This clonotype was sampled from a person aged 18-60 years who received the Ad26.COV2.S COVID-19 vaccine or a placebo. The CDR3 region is CASRSDREDTQYF. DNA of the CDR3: TGCGCCAGCAGATCCGACAGGGAAGATACGCAGTATTTT.